These 2 T cell receptor beta chains were all obtained from the same sample, sequenced in a study of cytotoxic CD8 clonotypes in ibrutinib-treated CLL. TCRdb's table, derived via immunoSEQ multiplex PCR, lists solely in-frame clones and lacks some. The sample holds 35,000 to 45,000 clones, about 47% seen once. The sequencing used PBMCs, collected before ibrutinib treatment. The source is a human donor with chronic lymphocytic leukemia.

This chain links TRBV6-6 with TRBJ1-1; 10 bases are a match to TRBD1. From germline, CDR1 is MNHNY and CDR2 SVGAGI (reference sequence). The CDR3 has 15 residues. Trimming removed 7 bases from V and 0 bases from J; junction bases left unmatched: 5. The CDR3 nucleotides are TGTGCCAGCACCCAGGGACAGGGGTTGAACACTGAAGCTTTCTTT. This codes for CASTQGQGLNTEAFF.

The chain is built from TRBV7-6 and TRBJ1-3; 8 bases align to TRBD1. The CDR3 is 14 amino acids. The ends lost 3 bases at V and 3 bases at J; junction bases unmatched: 1. Germline-derived CDR1 and CDR2 are SGHVS and FNYEAQ. CDR3 residues: CASSLTGVGNTIYF. CDR3 bases: TGTGCCAGCAGCTTGACAGGGGTTGGAAACACCATATATTTT.